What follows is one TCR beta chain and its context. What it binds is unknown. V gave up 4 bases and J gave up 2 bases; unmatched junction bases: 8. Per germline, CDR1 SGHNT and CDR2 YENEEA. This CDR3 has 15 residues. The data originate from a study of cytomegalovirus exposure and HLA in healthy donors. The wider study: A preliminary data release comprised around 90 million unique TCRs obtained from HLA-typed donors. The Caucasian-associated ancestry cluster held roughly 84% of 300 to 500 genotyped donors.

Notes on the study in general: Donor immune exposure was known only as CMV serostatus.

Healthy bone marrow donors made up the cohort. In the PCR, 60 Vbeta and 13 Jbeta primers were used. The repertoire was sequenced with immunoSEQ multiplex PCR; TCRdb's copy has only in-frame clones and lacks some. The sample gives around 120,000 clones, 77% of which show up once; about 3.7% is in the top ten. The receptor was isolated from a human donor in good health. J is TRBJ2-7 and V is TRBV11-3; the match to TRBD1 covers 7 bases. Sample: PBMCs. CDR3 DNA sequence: TGTGCCAGCAGCTCCCGGGACAGCGCAACCTACGAGCAGTACTTC. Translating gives CASSSRDSATYEQYF.